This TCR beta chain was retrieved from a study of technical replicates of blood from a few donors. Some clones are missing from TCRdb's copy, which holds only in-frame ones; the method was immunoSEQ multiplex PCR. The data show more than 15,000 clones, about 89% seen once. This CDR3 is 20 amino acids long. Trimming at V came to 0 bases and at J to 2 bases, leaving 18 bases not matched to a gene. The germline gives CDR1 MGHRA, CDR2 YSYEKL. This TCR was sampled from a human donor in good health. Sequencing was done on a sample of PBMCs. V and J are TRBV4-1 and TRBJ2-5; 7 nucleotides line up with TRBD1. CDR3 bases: TGCGCCAGCAGCCAAGAGTCAGGCAGTCGGCTGGGCAGGGGGCAAGAGACCCAGTACTTC. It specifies CASSQESGSRLGRGQETQYF.